Listed below are T cell receptor beta chains from one sample, sequenced in a study of human T cells and chemical hapten exposure. TCRdb itself ran the RACE reads through MiXCR, one entry per CDR3 protein. This sample has some 65,000 distinct CDR3 sequences; around 6.3% occur once, and the top ten carry about 3.4%. The source material was whole blood. These receptors were taken from a female donor in good health. Some clones in this sample may be carry-over from other donors' samples. CDR3s include the opening cysteine and the closing phenylalanine or tryptophan. D genes are given only for firm matches. Clone size appears in some rows only: once, few, many, or a class for an expanded clone.

CDR3 DNA: TGTGCCAGCAGCCAAGTGGCAGATACGCAGTATTTT
CDR3 protein: CASSQVADTQYF
D gene: -
V gene: TRBV3-1
clone size: -
J gene: TRBJ2-3

CDR3 DNA: TGTGCCTGGACGTCCCTTAGCGGGAATAATGAGCAGTTCTTC
CDR3 protein: CAWTSLSGNNEQFF
D gene: TRBD2
V gene: TRBV30
clone size: few
J gene: TRBJ2-1

CDR3 DNA: TGTGCCAGCAGTTTACGGCAGGGGAAAAGAGGGGTAGGGGGGCCCCAGCATTTT
CDR3 protein: CASSLRQGKRGVGGPQHF
D gene: -
V gene: TRBV28
clone size: -
J gene: TRBJ1-5

CDR3 DNA: TGTGCCAGTAGTATAGCGGAGCGGGGGTTTTACGAGCAGTACTTC
CDR3 protein: CASSIAERGFYEQYF
D gene: TRBD2
V gene: TRBV19
clone size: -
J gene: TRBJ2-7

CDR3 DNA: TGTGCCAGCACCCGTGGGGGCCCGTACCAAGAGACCCAGTACTTC
CDR3 protein: CASTRGGPYQETQYF
D gene: -
V gene: TRBV28
clone size: many
J gene: TRBJ2-5

CDR3 DNA: TGTGCCAGCGGGGGATTTAGCAATCAGCCCCAGCATTTT
CDR3 protein: CASGGFSNQPQHF
D gene: -
V gene: TRBV6-5
clone size: many
J gene: TRBJ1-5

CDR3 DNA: TGCAGTGCTAGAGACGGGAAGGGTGACGGGGCCAACGTCCTGACTTTC
CDR3 protein: CSARDGKGDGANVLTF
D gene: -
V gene: TRBV20-1
clone size: many
J gene: TRBJ2-6

CDR3 DNA: TGTGCCAGCAGTGCGACGTTGGCCCCCTCGACCTACGAGCAGTACTTC
CDR3 protein: CASSATLAPSTYEQYF
D gene: -
V gene: TRBV2
clone size: few
J gene: TRBJ2-7

CDR3 DNA: TGTGCCATCAGTGATCAAGCGGGAGTTCCAGATACGCAGTATTTT
CDR3 protein: CAISDQAGVPDTQYF
D gene: TRBD2
V gene: TRBV10-3
clone size: many
J gene: TRBJ2-3

CDR3 DNA: TGTGCCAGCAGCTTAGGTACGCCTTCTGAGCAGTACTTC
CDR3 protein: CASSLGTPSEQYF
D gene: -
V gene: TRBV7-2
clone size: few
J gene: TRBJ2-7

CDR3 DNA: TGTGCCAGCAGCACGACAAAGGGGGACATATACTCTGGGGCCAACGTCCTGACTTTC
CDR3 protein: CASSTTKGDIYSGANVLTF
D gene: -
V gene: TRBV7-9
clone size: many
J gene: TRBJ2-6

CDR3 DNA: TGTGCCTGGAGCGTCGGTTACACTGAAGCTTTCTTT
CDR3 protein: CAWSVGYTEAFF
D gene: -
V gene: TRBV30
clone size: -
J gene: TRBJ1-1

CDR3 DNA: TGTGCCATCAGCCAACAGGGGAACTCCTACGAGCAGTACTTC
CDR3 protein: CAISQQGNSYEQYF
D gene: TRBD1
V gene: TRBV10-3
clone size: many
J gene: TRBJ2-7

CDR3 DNA: TGCAGTGCTACAACCAAAGGGGAAAAACTGTTTTTT
CDR3 protein: CSATTKGEKLFF
D gene: -
V gene: TRBV20-1
clone size: many
J gene: TRBJ1-4

CDR3 DNA: TGTGCCAGCACCAAAGGACGGAATGTCGGCAGCTACGAGCAGTACTTC
CDR3 protein: CASTKGRNVGSYEQYF
D gene: -
V gene: TRBV12-3/TRBV12-4
clone size: -
J gene: TRBJ2-7

CDR3 DNA: TGCAGCGTTTCCGGGACAGGGGGCGGTTTTGAAAACATTCAGTACTTC
CDR3 protein: CSVSGTGGGFENIQYF
D gene: TRBD1
V gene: TRBV29-1
clone size: many
J gene: TRBJ2-4

CDR3 DNA: TGTGCCAGCAGTACCACAGGGGGCAGTCAGCCCCAGCATTTT
CDR3 protein: CASSTTGGSQPQHF
D gene: TRBD1
V gene: TRBV6-4
clone size: many
J gene: TRBJ1-5

CDR3 DNA: TGTGCCAGCATCCCAGGCCTTAGCGGCTTTCATACAGATACGCAGTATTTT
CDR3 protein: CASIPGLSGFHTDTQYF
D gene: -
V gene: TRBV6-1
clone size: many
J gene: TRBJ2-3

CDR3 DNA: TGTGCCAGCAAGAGTACCTACAATGAGCAGTTCTTC
CDR3 protein: CASKSTYNEQFF
D gene: -
V gene: TRBV12-3/TRBV12-4
clone size: many
J gene: TRBJ2-1

CDR3 DNA: TGTGCCAGTAGTATAGATCTAGCCAGGTATAGCAATCAGCCCCAGCATTTT
CDR3 protein: CASSIDLARYSNQPQHF
D gene: -
V gene: TRBV19
clone size: few
J gene: TRBJ1-5

CDR3 DNA: TGTGCCAGCAACTCGCCCGAAAAGTATGGCTACACCTTC
CDR3 protein: CASNSPEKYGYTF
D gene: -
V gene: TRBV12-3/TRBV12-4
clone size: -
J gene: TRBJ1-2

CDR3 DNA: TGTGCCAGCAGTTGGACTAGCGGCTACGAGCAGTACTTC
CDR3 protein: CASSWTSGYEQYF
D gene: TRBD2
V gene: TRBV6-2/TRBV6-3
clone size: many
J gene: TRBJ2-7

CDR3 DNA: TGCAGCGTCCGGAGCGGCTACGAGCAGTACTTC
CDR3 protein: CSVRSGYEQYF
D gene: -
V gene: TRBV29-1
clone size: many
J gene: TRBJ2-7

CDR3 DNA: TGTGCCAGCAGCTTGGAAGGGGTGGAGACCCAGTACTTC
CDR3 protein: CASSLEGVETQYF
D gene: -
V gene: TRBV5-4
clone size: -
J gene: TRBJ2-5

CDR3 DNA: TGCGCCAGCAGCTTGGCAGGGAGCACCGGGGAGCTGTTTTTT
CDR3 protein: CASSLAGSTGELFF
D gene: -
V gene: TRBV5-1
clone size: many
J gene: TRBJ2-2

CDR3 DNA: TGTGCCAGCAGCTTAGGCAGGTGGACTGAAGCTTTCTTT
CDR3 protein: CASSLGRWTEAFF
D gene: -
V gene: TRBV7-8
clone size: -
J gene: TRBJ1-1

CDR3 DNA: TGTGCCAGCACCCGCCAGGCTGGGGCCAACGTCCTGACTTTC
CDR3 protein: CASTRQAGANVLTF
D gene: -
V gene: TRBV7-2
clone size: -
J gene: TRBJ2-6

CDR3 DNA: TGTGCCAGCAGTTTGAGGCAGGGAGGGTTGGGAGCCTCTGGGGCCAACGTCCTGACTTTC
CDR3 protein: CASSLRQGGLGASGANVLTF
D gene: TRBD2
V gene: TRBV12-3/TRBV12-4
clone size: many
J gene: TRBJ2-6

CDR3 DNA: TGTGCCATCGCCTCCGGGACAGGGTCTGGGGCCAACGTCCTGACTTTC
CDR3 protein: CAIASGTGSGANVLTF
D gene: TRBD1
V gene: TRBV10-3
clone size: -
J gene: TRBJ2-6

CDR3 DNA: TGTGCCAGCAGCTTATCGGGACAGGGGCTCGGGGCCAACGTCCTGACTTTC
CDR3 protein: CASSLSGQGLGANVLTF
D gene: TRBD1
V gene: TRBV7-2
clone size: few
J gene: TRBJ2-6

CDR3 DNA: TGTGCCACTAAGAGACCGGGACAGGGATCTGAAAAACTGTTTTTT
CDR3 protein: CATKRPGQGSEKLFF
D gene: TRBD1
V gene: TRBV6-1
clone size: many
J gene: TRBJ1-4

CDR3 DNA: TGTGCCAGCAGTCAACAGAGCTCTGGAAACACCATATATTTT
CDR3 protein: CASSQQSSGNTIYF
D gene: -
V gene: TRBV2
clone size: few
J gene: TRBJ1-3

CDR3 DNA: TGTGCCAGCAACCAAAGAGAAAATTATGGCTACACCTTC
CDR3 protein: CASNQRENYGYTF
D gene: -
V gene: TRBV12-3/TRBV12-4
clone size: -
J gene: TRBJ1-2

CDR3 DNA: TGTGCCAGCAGCTTAGAACAGTTCGAGACCCAGTACTTC
CDR3 protein: CASSLEQFETQYF
D gene: -
V gene: TRBV7-2
clone size: many
J gene: TRBJ2-5

CDR3 DNA: TGTGCCAGCAGCTTCCTGGCCGAATTCAATGAGCAGTTCTTC
CDR3 protein: CASSFLAEFNEQFF
D gene: -
V gene: TRBV11-2
clone size: many
J gene: TRBJ2-1

CDR3 DNA: TGTGCCAGCAGCTTGACAGGGCCAACTAATGAAAAACTGTTTTTT
CDR3 protein: CASSLTGPTNEKLFF
D gene: TRBD1
V gene: TRBV7-2
clone size: many
J gene: TRBJ1-4

CDR3 DNA: TGTGCCAGCAGTGACGGGACAGGGAGCACAGATACGCAGTATTTT
CDR3 protein: CASSDGTGSTDTQYF
D gene: TRBD1
V gene: TRBV6-4
clone size: many
J gene: TRBJ2-3

CDR3 DNA: TGTGCCGGATCAGGAGGCCCTAATGAAAAACTGTTTTTT
CDR3 protein: CAGSGGPNEKLFF
D gene: -
V gene: TRBV10-3
clone size: many
J gene: TRBJ1-4

CDR3 DNA: TGCGCCAGCAGCTTGACAGCCACAGATACGCAGTATTTT
CDR3 protein: CASSLTATDTQYF
D gene: -
V gene: TRBV5-1
clone size: few
J gene: TRBJ2-3

CDR3 DNA: TGTGCCAGCAGCCCCCGGGGAGCCGTCACAGATACGCAGTATTTT
CDR3 protein: CASSPRGAVTDTQYF
D gene: -
V gene: TRBV7-9
clone size: few
J gene: TRBJ2-3

CDR3 DNA: TGTGCCAGCAGCTTTGAGGACAGGGCCTACGAGCAGTACTTC
CDR3 protein: CASSFEDRAYEQYF
D gene: TRBD1
V gene: TRBV5-6
clone size: few
J gene: TRBJ2-7

CDR3 DNA: TGCGCCAGCAGCCTACCTAGCGGGAGCTCCACAGATACGCAGTATTTT
CDR3 protein: CASSLPSGSSTDTQYF
D gene: TRBD2
V gene: TRBV5-1
clone size: few
J gene: TRBJ2-3

CDR3 DNA: TGCGCCAGCAGCCCAAACCTTGAGACCCAGTACTTC
CDR3 protein: CASSPNLETQYF
D gene: -
V gene: TRBV5-1
clone size: -
J gene: TRBJ2-5

CDR3 DNA: TGTGCCAGCAGTGAATATTCTAGCACAGATACGCAGTATTTT
CDR3 protein: CASSEYSSTDTQYF
D gene: -
V gene: TRBV6-1
clone size: many
J gene: TRBJ2-3

CDR3 DNA: TGTGCCAGCAGCCAGGATCTAGCCAAAAACATTCAGTACTTC
CDR3 protein: CASSQDLAKNIQYF
D gene: -
V gene: TRBV7-2
clone size: few
J gene: TRBJ2-4

CDR3 DNA: TGTGCCAGCTCCCCAGCCAGCGGCACAGATACGCAGTATTTT
CDR3 protein: CASSPASGTDTQYF
D gene: -
V gene: TRBV6-5
clone size: many
J gene: TRBJ2-3

CDR3 DNA: TGTGCCAGCAGTTCTCGACTAGGCGTTCGGACAGATACGCAGTATTTT
CDR3 protein: CASSSRLGVRTDTQYF
D gene: -
V gene: TRBV12-3/TRBV12-4
clone size: -
J gene: TRBJ2-3

CDR3 DNA: TGCAGTGCCGAACTAGCGGGAGTGGCAGATACGCAGTATTTT
CDR3 protein: CSAELAGVADTQYF
D gene: TRBD2
V gene: TRBV20-1
clone size: -
J gene: TRBJ2-3

CDR3 DNA: TGCGCCAGCAGTCATAACGGGGGGCAGAACACTGAAGCTTTCTTT
CDR3 protein: CASSHNGGQNTEAFF
D gene: -
V gene: TRBV23-1
clone size: few
J gene: TRBJ1-1

CDR3 DNA: TGTGCCAGCAGGAAAGGTCCGGGACTAGCGGGAAAGGAGGAGCAGTTCTTC
CDR3 protein: CASRKGPGLAGKEEQFF
D gene: TRBD2
V gene: TRBV3-1
clone size: -
J gene: TRBJ2-1

CDR3 DNA: TGTGCCACCACCCCTTCCGGGACCTACAATGTGGGGCAGTTCTTC
CDR3 protein: CATTPSGTYNVGQFF
D gene: -
V gene: TRBV7-9
clone size: many
J gene: TRBJ2-1

CDR3 DNA: TGCGCCAGCAGCCTCAGGCCGGACAACAGGAACACTGAAGCTTTCTTT
CDR3 protein: CASSLRPDNRNTEAFF
D gene: -
V gene: TRBV5-1
clone size: many
J gene: TRBJ1-1

CDR3 DNA: TGCAGCGTTGAAGACAGGGGGACACGCAATGAGCAGTTCTTC
CDR3 protein: CSVEDRGTRNEQFF
D gene: TRBD1
V gene: TRBV29-1
clone size: -
J gene: TRBJ2-1

CDR3 DNA: TGTGCCAGCAGCGAGGGACAGGGCTATGAGCAGTTCTTC
CDR3 protein: CASSEGQGYEQFF
D gene: TRBD1
V gene: TRBV9
clone size: -
J gene: TRBJ2-1

CDR3 DNA: TGTGCCAGCAGGATCGACAGGGGTAGGAGTCAGCCCCAGCATTTT
CDR3 protein: CASRIDRGRSQPQHF
D gene: TRBD1
V gene: TRBV2
clone size: many
J gene: TRBJ1-5